Each of the 30 T cell receptor beta chains below was sequenced from the same sample in a study of control samples from healthy donors and cancer patients. The repertoire was sequenced with immunoSEQ multiplex PCR; TCRdb's copy has only in-frame clones and lacks some. The sample carries approximately 90,000 clones, roughly 80% recorded once. What was sequenced was PBMCs. The receptors were sampled from a man in his 70s with lung cancer.

The rearrangement joins TRBV7-3 to TRBJ2-6; 7 bases match TRBD1. The germline gives CDR1 SGHTA, CDR2 FQGTGA. Losses at the gene ends were 2 bases for V and 0 bases for J; bases not matched to a gene: 10. The CDR3 has 19 amino acids. CDR3 protein: CASSLFPGQASSGANVLTF. The CDR3 DNA reads TGTGCCAGCAGCTTATTCCCCGGACAGGCGAGCTCTGGGGCCAACGTCCTGACTTTC.

J is TRBJ1-3 and V is TRBV19, with 9 bases fitting TRBD1. The germline V gene encodes CDR1 LNHDA and CDR2 SQIVND (reference sequence). The CDR3 consists of 16 residues. V trimming: 6 bases; J trimming: 2 bases; junction bases outside the gene matches: 8. In DNA, the CDR3 is TGTGCCAGTAGCCCCGGGACAGGGAATACTGGAAACACCATATATTTT. Protein sequence: CASSPGTGNTGNTIYF.

This chain connects TRBV9 to TRBJ2-1; 11 nucleotides line up with TRBD2. The V segment lost 2 bases and the J segment 7 bases; nucleotides outside the gene matches: 8. Germline V gene lookup returns CDR1 SGDLS and CDR2 YYNGEE. This CDR3 spans 16 amino acids. CDR3 in DNA: TGTGCCAGCAGCGTGACCGCTAGCGGGGGGAGGAATGAGCAGTTCTTC. As protein: CASSVTASGGRNEQFF.

The chain carries TRBV10-2 and TRBJ1-6, with unresolved D. V was cut by 0 bases and J by 9 bases, with 6 bases left in between. The CDR3 runs 13 residues. The germline CDR1 and CDR2 sequences are WSHSY and SAAADI. The DNA of the CDR3 is TGCGCCAGCAGTGAGTCGACGGGTTCACCCCTCCACTTT. It encodes CASSESTGSPLHF.

This sequence joins TRBV7-9 and TRBJ2-7, with a possible D match to TRBD1 (5 bases). CDR1 is SEHNR and CDR2 is FQNEAQ in the germline V gene (reference sequence). The CDR3 extends over 14 amino acids. V lost 2 bases to trimming and J lost 3 bases, with 11 bases between them. The CDR3 DNA follows: TGTGCCAGCAGCTTATCAGGGCCCAACTACGAGCAGTACTTC. Its protein is CASSLSGPNYEQYF.

The rearrangement uses TRBV1 and TRBJ2-3; TRBD2, the table's D call, was not compared with the DNA. TRBV1 is classified as a pseudogene. The CDR3 contains 16 residues. As DNA, the CDR3 is TGCACCAGCAGCAAAAGACTAGGTTCCCCCACAGATACGCAGTATTTT. This codes for CTSSKRLGSPTDTQYF.

This clone was recorded once. The DNA of the CDR3 is TGTGCCAGCAGAAGGGGACAGGGTCTTAACACTGAAGCTTTCTTT. Its protein product is CASRRGQGLNTEAFF. The rearrangement uses TRBV6-5 and TRBJ1-1; the match to TRBD1 covers 9 bases. The CDR3 is 15 amino acids. Germline values: CDR1 MNHEY, CDR2 SVGAGI. J gave up 2 bases and V 6 bases, and 7 bases lay outside the gene matches.

The V call is TRBV7-2, the J call TRBJ1-1; D is ambiguous. CDR3 length: 14 residues. Deletions cut 5 bases from V and 5 bases from J, with 15 bases between. Germline CDR1 and CDR2: SGHTA and FQGNSA. CDR3 loop: CASSASWEGTEAFF. CDR3 coding DNA: TGTGCCAGCAGCGCCTCCTGGGAGGGAACTGAAGCTTTCTTT.

The CDR3 DNA sequence: TGTGCCAGCAGCCGGGGCGACCAAGAGACCCAGTACTTC. Amino acid sequence: CASSRGDQETQYF. V and J are TRBV11-1 and TRBJ2-5; the D call may be TRBD1 or TRBD2 (5 bases each). This CDR3 contains 13 residues. The germline gives CDR1 SGHAT, CDR2 FQDESV (reference sequence). Between the trimmed V and J ends, which lost 5 bases and 0 bases, there was a span of 7 bases.

The chain employs TRBV9 and TRBJ1-2; D may be TRBD1 (6 bases). V gave up 0 bases and J gave up 3 bases, with 12 bases separating them. Germline CDR1 SGDLS, CDR2 YYNGEE. The CDR3 spans 15 residues. The DNA for the CDR3 is TGTGCCAGCAGCGTAGCAGGGACAAATGACTATGGCTACACCTTC. As protein: CASSVAGTNDYGYTF.

The chain couples TRBV7-6 to TRBJ2-3, with 9 bases that match TRBD2. CDR3 size: 17 residues. The V gene's germline CDR1 is SGHVS and CDR2 FNYEAQ. Losses at the gene ends were 2 bases for V and 4 bases for J; bases not matched to a gene: 10. This CDR3 reads CASSLITRGGAPDTQYF. CDR3 DNA sequence: TGTGCCAGCAGCTTAATTACGCGGGGGGGAGCCCCAGATACGCAGTATTTT.

In this sample, this clone turned up once. The chain is built from TRBV18 and TRBJ2-7; no reliable D call. V shed 3 bases and J shed 0 bases, with 3 bases lying between them. The CDR3 extends over 12 amino acids. CDR1 is KGHSH and CDR2 is LQKENI in the germline V gene. In DNA form, the CDR3 reads TGTGCCAGCTCACCGGACTCCTACGAGCAGTACTTC. This translates into CASSPDSYEQYF.

The chain employs TRBV19 and TRBJ2-4; possible D gene TRBD2, 6 bases. Trimming shortened V by 6 bases and J by 3 bases, and 12 bases separated the two germline ends. CDR1 is LNHDA and CDR2 is SQIVND in the germline V gene (reference sequence). The CDR3 has 14 amino acids. The CDR3 is CASSATSGKNIQYF. In DNA form, the CDR3 reads TGTGCCAGTAGCGCGACTAGTGGCAAAAACATTCAGTACTTC. Based on the CDR3 plus reference TRBV19 and TRBJ2-4, the full variable domain is DGGITQSPKYLFRKEGQNVTLSCEQNLNHDAMYWYRQDPGQGLRLIYYSQIVNDFQKGDIAEGYSVSREKKESFPLTVTSAQKNPTAFYLCASSATSGKNIQYFGAGTRLSVL.

The chain has TRBV2 and TRBJ2-1, with 9 nucleotides matching TRBD2. V shed 1 base, J shed 9 bases, and the junction held 7 bases outside the gene matches. Germline CDR1 is SNHLY and CDR2 is FYNNEI. The CDR3 has 15 residues. CDR3 residues: CASSEEFLAGTEQFF. The CDR3 nucleotides read TGTGCCAGCAGTGAAGAGTTTCTAGCGGGGACTGAGCAGTTCTTC.

J is TRBJ1-4 and V is TRBV6-5; 8 nucleotides agree with TRBD1. The J segment lost 7 bases and the V segment lost 6 bases, leaving 7 bases of the junction unmatched. Germline V gives CDR1 MNHEY, CDR2 SVGAGI. The CDR3 contains 14 residues. The CDR3 loop is CASRKDRVGEKLFF. The CDR3 coding sequence is TGTGCCAGCAGGAAGGACAGGGTGGGTGAAAAACTGTTTTTT.

This chain links TRBV6-1 with TRBJ2-7; D ambiguous. Germline V lookup: CDR1 MNHNS, CDR2 SASEGT. V lost 2 bases and J lost 6, with 11 bases in between. The CDR3 has 13 amino acids. CDR3: CASSENTVGEQYF. The CDR3, as DNA: TGTGCCAGCAGTGAAAACACTGTTGGCGAGCAGTACTTC.

V usage is TRBV27 and J usage is TRBJ2-7; TRBD1 agrees at 9 bases. Looked up from germline, CDR1 is MNHEY and CDR2 is SMNVEV (reference sequence). V lost 9 bases and J lost 5; bases outside the gene matches: 11. This CDR3 has 14 residues. CDR3 amino acids: CASSDRGKRNEQYF. The CDR3, as DNA: TGTGCCAGTTCCGACAGGGGGAAAAGGAACGAGCAGTACTTC.

The J gene is TRBJ2-3, the V gene TRBV11-2; the match to TRBD2 covers 7 bases. The CDR3 covers 15 residues. The trim removed 5 bases at V and 5 bases at J, leaving 10 bases unmatched. Germline CDR1 reads SGHAT; CDR2 reads FQNNGV. This CDR3 reads CASSPRAWGGDTQYF. The CDR3 DNA sequence: TGTGCCAGCAGCCCTCGAGCTTGGGGGGGAGATACGCAGTATTTT.

This chain links TRBV5-1 with TRBJ2-7, with D tentatively TRBD1 (7 bases). The CDR3 sequence is 15 residues long. CDR1 and CDR2 from the germline V gene are SGHRS and YFSETQ. The V gene lost 2 bases and the J gene lost 2 bases, with 14 bases spanning the gap. CDR3 residues: CASSFNQGGAYEQYF. In DNA, the CDR3 is TGCGCCAGCAGCTTTAACCAGGGGGGAGCCTACGAGCAGTACTTC.

The count of this clone is one. The chain employs TRBV3-1 (or the pseudogene TRBV3-2) and TRBJ1-3; possibly TRBD1 for D (5 bases). This CDR3 is built from 15 residues. The germline V and J ends were trimmed by 3 bases and 3 bases, with 12 bases remaining between them. CDR1 LGHDT and CDR2 YNNKEL come from the germline V gene (reference sequence). The CDR3 DNA is TGTGCCAGCAGCCAGCCCGGGGCCGGTGGAAACACCATATATTTT. The encoded protein is CASSQPGAGGNTIYF.

The chain combines TRBV27 with TRBJ1-2, with unresolved D. Trimming removed 7 bases at V and 0 bases at J, with 15 bases between. There are 15 residues in the CDR3. Germline CDR1 is MNHEY and CDR2 is SMNVEV (reference sequence). CDR3 protein: CASKDGIYSNYGYTF. The CDR3, as DNA: TGTGCCAGCAAGGACGGGATCTATTCTAACTATGGCTACACCTTC.

V and J are TRBV3-1 (or the pseudogene TRBV3-2) and TRBJ1-1; TRBD1 is a possible D gene (6 bases). CDR3 size: 14 residues. The germline V gene has CDR1 LGHDT and CDR2 YNNKEL (reference sequence). The ends were cut back, 3 bases at V and 6 bases at J, with 14 bases in the middle. The CDR3 reads CASSHPNGGSEAFF. Written as DNA, the CDR3 is TGTGCCAGCAGCCACCCCAACGGGGGCTCTGAAGCTTTCTTT.

In DNA, the CDR3 is TGTGCCAGCAGTGAGTTATATGAAGCTTTCTTT. Its translation is CASSELYEAFF. The chain is built from TRBV6-1 and TRBJ1-1; D unclear. Germline V gene sequence: CDR1 MNHNS, CDR2 SASEGT. The CDR3 sequence is 11 residues long. Trimming stripped 3 bases from V and 7 bases from J, with 6 bases between.

The chain recombines TRBV4-1 with TRBJ2-7; 7 bases match TRBD2. This CDR3 is 15 amino acids long. Germline lookup yields CDR1 MGHRA and CDR2 YSYEKL. Trimming at V came to 1 base and at J to 1 base, leaving 4 bases not matched to a gene. The CDR3 sequence is CASSQAPGGSYEQYF. The DNA of the CDR3 is TGCGCCAGCAGCCAAGCCCCCGGGGGGTCCTACGAGCAGTACTTC.

This clone was seen a handful of times. The chain employs TRBV5-1 and TRBJ2-1; 12 bases agree with TRBD2. Germline V gene lookup returns CDR1 SGHRS and CDR2 YFSETQ. The junction had 3 bases not matched to a gene; V was cut back by 0 bases and J by 5 bases. The length of the CDR3 is 16 residues. For the CDR3, the DNA is TGCGCCAGCAGCTTGGTACTAGCGGGGGGACACAATGAGCAGTTCTTC. It translates to CASSLVLAGGHNEQFF.

The chain employs TRBV3-1 (or the pseudogene TRBV3-2) and TRBJ1-6, with TRBD1 matching 9 bases. Losses at the gene ends were 1 base for V and 5 bases for J; bases not matched to a gene: 12. Germline assignment: CDR1 LGHDT and CDR2 YNNKEL (reference sequence). The CDR3 contains 19 residues. The CDR3 is CASSQVRLQGAINNSPLHF. CDR3 DNA: TGTGCCAGCAGCCAAGTGCGTTTACAGGGGGCGATAAATAATTCACCCCTCCACTTT.

The V gene is TRBV25-1, the J gene TRBJ2-7; 11 bases agree with TRBD1. V gave up 3 bases and J gave up 5 bases; unmatched junction bases: 6. This CDR3 region has 15 residues. Germline V lookup: CDR1 MGHDK, CDR2 SYGVNS. Written as DNA, the CDR3 is TGTGCCAGCAGTGAGTCGAGGACAGGGGGCGACGAGCAGTACTTC. Translated: CASSESRTGGDEQYF.

The chain links TRBV7-9 to TRBJ1-2; D gene unclear. CDR3 length: 14 residues. V lost 4 bases and J lost 7, with 16 bases in between. Germline-derived CDR1 and CDR2 are SEHNR and FQNEAQ (reference sequence). The CDR3 DNA sequence: TGTGCCAGCAGCTCCCTCCTAACTTGGGCTGGCTACACCTTC. Its protein is CASSSLLTWAGYTF.

The V gene is TRBV2, the J gene TRBJ2-2; 7 bases are shared with TRBD1. CDR3 length: 15 amino acids. Germline trimming cut 4 bases from V and 0 bases from J; bases unmatched to any gene: 2. CDR1 is SNHLY, CDR2 FYNNEI, per germline. This CDR3 reads CASSVGTANTGELFF. The CDR3 nucleotides are TGTGCCAGCAGTGTCGGGACAGCGAACACCGGGGAGCTGTTTTTT.

V gene TRBV20-1 combines with J gene TRBJ2-2; 11 bases are a match to TRBD2. J was trimmed by 2 bases and V by 3 bases; bases with no gene match: 5. The CDR3 is 16 residues long. CDR1 is DFQATT and CDR2 is SNEGSKA in the germline V gene (reference sequence). The CDR3 sequence: CSASDSGGANTGELFF. The DNA for the CDR3 is TGCAGTGCTAGTGATAGCGGGGGGGCTAACACCGGGGAGCTGTTTTTT.